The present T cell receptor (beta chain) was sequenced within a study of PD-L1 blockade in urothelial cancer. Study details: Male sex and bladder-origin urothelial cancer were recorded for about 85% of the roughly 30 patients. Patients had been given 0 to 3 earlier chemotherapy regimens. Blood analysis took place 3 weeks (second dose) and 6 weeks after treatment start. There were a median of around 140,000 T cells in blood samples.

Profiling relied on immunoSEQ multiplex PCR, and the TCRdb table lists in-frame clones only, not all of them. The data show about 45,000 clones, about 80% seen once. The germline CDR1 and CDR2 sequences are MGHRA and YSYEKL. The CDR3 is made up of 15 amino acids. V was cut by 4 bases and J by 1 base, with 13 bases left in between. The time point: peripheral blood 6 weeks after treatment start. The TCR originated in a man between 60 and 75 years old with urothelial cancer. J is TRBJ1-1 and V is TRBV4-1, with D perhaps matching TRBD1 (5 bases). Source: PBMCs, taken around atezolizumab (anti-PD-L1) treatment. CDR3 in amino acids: CASSRALTANTEAFF. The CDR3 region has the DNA TGCGCCAGCAGCCGTGCCCTGACAGCGAACACTGAAGCTTTCTTT.